This T cell receptor beta chain was recorded in a study of T cell changes during pregnancy in multiple sclerosis. With 10 bases clipped from V and 2 bases from J, the junction kept 6 bases outside the gene matches. Germline loops: CDR1 WSHSY, CDR2 SAAADI. CDR3 length: 14 amino acids. Here immunoSEQ multiplex PCR was the method, and the copy in TCRdb shows in-frame clones only, minus some. The table has around 52,000 clones, approximately 90% seen once. A single count supports this clone. This receptor was obtained from a female donor in good health, enrolled as a control in a pregnancy study. This chain links TRBV10-2 with TRBJ1-5, with 9 bases that match TRBD1. The sequences come from CD4+ T cells from peripheral blood mononuclear cells, collected after pregnancy. The CDR3 coding sequence is TGCGCCACCCGGGGACAGGGAGGCAATCAGCCCCAGCATTTT. Amino acids: CATRGQGGNQPQHF.